The clone carrying this TCR beta chain was seen just once. What it binds is unknown. Terminally differentiated effector memory CD45RA+ cells were left out of the naive CD8 fraction, which was CD45RO-negative and positively selected for CCR7. Here immunoSEQ multiplex PCR was the method, and the copy in TCRdb shows in-frame clones only, minus some. Of a few million clones in the sample, 93% were seen once. Germline V gene sequence: CDR1 SNHLY, CDR2 FYNNEI. The V end lost 6 bases, the J end lost 0 bases, and 27 bases lay between the germline ends. This CDR3 has 20 residues. This sample is part of a study of shared clonotypes between healthy human individuals. Overall study results and limits: Of the naive CD4 clonotypes, about 5.4% were shared across a few donors.

The chain employs TRBV2 and TRBJ1-5; D remains unclear. This TCR was recovered from a young man in good health. Some clones in this sample may be carry-over from other donors' samples. The sample comprised naive CD8+ T cells from PBMCs. The CDR3 loop reads CASSPRLPPGPEYSNQPQHF. The CDR3 DNA follows: TGTGCCAGCAGCCCCCGTCTACCGCCAGGCCCAGAATATAGCAATCAGCCCCAGCATTTT.